This TCR beta chain was found in a study of T cell repertoires in cytomegalovirus infection (dated 2019 in TCRdb). For the study in its entirety: Donor HLA type was relevant to the analysis, because carriage of CMV infection together with the matching HLA type was indicated by public TCR beta signatures.

The CDR3 measures 15 amino acids from cysteine to phenylalanine. Only CDR3 DNA is held: 45 bases, read in frame from base 1. The germline ends are 14 bases apart after V is trimmed by 5 bases and J by 4 bases. The germline V gene (reference sequence) yields MNHEY for CDR1 and SMNVEV for CDR2. General study outcomes and caveats: In both this cohort and an independent roughly 350-donor cohort, the cumulative frequency of public TCR beta family members distinguished carriers of CMV infection plus the relevant HLA type. In the ex vivo response, HLA-C-restricted CMV-specific TCR beta clonotypes were dominant, and in two of eight donors the single most frequent clonotype came from this HLA-C-restricted group.

Sequencing relied on an Illumina HiSeq 1500. The public reads were quality trimmed at Q25 with fastp and then assembled into clones with MiXCR by TCRdb, keeping productive beta chains. Every entry covers one CDR3 protein and lists the most common genes and DNA from its rows. The sample profile shows under 70,000 distinct CDR3 sequences; approximately 36% of them were found once. In total, the top ten clones hold around three quarters of the sample. Regarding this clonotype: Its target antigen remains unknown. Base quality data are lacking; no much larger clone is found one base away.

The source of this sequence is a human donor in good health (CMV status not recorded). Some clones in this sample may be carry-over from other donors' samples. Material for sequencing was PBMCs, sequenced either directly or after in vitro stimulation (not recorded which). The V gene is TRBV27 and the J gene is TRBJ2-2; the D call is possibly TRBD1 or TRBD2, each sharing 5 bases. The CDR3 is CASSLAFGGTGELFF. Read as DNA, the sequence is TGTGCCAGCAGTCTAGCTTTTGGGGGCACCGGGGAGCTGTTTTTT.